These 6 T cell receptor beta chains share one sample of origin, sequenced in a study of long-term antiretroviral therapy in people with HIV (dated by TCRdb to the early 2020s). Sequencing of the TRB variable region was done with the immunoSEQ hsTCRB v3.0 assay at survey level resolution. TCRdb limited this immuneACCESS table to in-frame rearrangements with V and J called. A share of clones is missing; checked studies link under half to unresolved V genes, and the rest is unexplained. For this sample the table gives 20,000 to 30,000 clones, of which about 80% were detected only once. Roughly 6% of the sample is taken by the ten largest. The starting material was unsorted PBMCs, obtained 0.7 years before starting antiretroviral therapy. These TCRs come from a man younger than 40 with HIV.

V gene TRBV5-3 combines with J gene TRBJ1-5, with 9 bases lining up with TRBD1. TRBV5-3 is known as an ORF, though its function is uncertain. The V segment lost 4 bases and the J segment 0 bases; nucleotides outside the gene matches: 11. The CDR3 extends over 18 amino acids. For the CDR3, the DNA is TGTGCCAGAAGCCGACCGGGACAGGGCCTTAATAGCAATCAGCCCCAGCATTTT. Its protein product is CARSRPGQGLNSNQPQHF.

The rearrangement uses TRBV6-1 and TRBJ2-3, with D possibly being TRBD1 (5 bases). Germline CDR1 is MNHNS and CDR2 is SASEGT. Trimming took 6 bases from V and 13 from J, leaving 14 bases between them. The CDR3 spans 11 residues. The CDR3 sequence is CASRRPGWEYF. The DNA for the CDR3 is TGTGCCAGCAGAAGGCCAGGGTGGGAGTATTTT.

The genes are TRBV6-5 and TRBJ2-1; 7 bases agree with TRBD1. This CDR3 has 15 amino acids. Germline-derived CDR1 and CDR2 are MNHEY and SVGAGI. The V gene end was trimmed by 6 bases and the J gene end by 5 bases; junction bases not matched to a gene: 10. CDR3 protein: CASRRTGARDNEQFF. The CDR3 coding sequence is TGTGCCAGCAGGCGCACAGGGGCACGCGACAATGAGCAGTTCTTC.

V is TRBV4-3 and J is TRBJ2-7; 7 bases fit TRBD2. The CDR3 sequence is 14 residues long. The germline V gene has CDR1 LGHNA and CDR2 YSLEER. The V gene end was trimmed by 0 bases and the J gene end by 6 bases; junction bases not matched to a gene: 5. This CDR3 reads CASSQEAGRGEQYF. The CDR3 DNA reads TGCGCCAGCAGCCAAGAAGCAGGGAGGGGCGAGCAGTACTTC.

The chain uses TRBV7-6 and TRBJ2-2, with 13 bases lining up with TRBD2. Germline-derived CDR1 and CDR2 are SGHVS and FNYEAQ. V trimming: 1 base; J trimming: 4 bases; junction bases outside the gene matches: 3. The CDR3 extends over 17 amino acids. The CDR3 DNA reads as TGTGCCAGCAGCTTAGGACTAGCGGGAGGAGGCACCGGGGAGCTGTTTTTT. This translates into CASSLGLAGGGTGELFF.

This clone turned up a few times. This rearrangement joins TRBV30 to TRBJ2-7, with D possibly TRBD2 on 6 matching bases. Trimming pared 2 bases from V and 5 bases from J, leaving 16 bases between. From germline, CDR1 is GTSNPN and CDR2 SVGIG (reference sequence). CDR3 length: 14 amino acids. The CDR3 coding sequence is TGTGCCTGGAGTCCCATGAGCGGGTGGGACGAGCAGTACTTC. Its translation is CAWSPMSGWDEQYF.